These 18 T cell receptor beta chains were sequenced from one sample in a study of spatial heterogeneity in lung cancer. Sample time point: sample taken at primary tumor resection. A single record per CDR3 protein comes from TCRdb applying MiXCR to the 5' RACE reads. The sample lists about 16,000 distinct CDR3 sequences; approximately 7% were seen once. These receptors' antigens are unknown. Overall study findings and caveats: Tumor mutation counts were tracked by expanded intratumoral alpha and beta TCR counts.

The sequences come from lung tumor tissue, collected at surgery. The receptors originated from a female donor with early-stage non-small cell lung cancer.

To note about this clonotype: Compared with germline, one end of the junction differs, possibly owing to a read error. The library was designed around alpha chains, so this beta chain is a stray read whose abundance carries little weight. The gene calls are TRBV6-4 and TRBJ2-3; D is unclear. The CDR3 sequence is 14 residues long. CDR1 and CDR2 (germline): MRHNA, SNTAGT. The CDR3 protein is CAISDSRDTDTQYF. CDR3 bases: TGTGCCATCAGTGACTCAAGGGATACAGATACGCAGTATTTT.

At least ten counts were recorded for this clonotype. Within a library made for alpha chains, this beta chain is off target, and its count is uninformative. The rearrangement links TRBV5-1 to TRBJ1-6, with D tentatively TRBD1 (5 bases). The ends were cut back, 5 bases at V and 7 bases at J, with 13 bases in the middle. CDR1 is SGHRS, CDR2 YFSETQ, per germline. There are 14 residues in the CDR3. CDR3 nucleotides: TGCGCCAGCAGTGCGGCAGGGTTAAATTCACCCCTCCACTTT. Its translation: CASSAAGLNSPLHF.

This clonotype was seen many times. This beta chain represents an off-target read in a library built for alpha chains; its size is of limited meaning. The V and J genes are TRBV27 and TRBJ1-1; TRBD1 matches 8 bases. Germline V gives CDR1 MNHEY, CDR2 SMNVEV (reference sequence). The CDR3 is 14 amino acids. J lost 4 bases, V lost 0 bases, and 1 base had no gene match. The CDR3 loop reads CASSLSTGGTEAFF. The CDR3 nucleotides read TGTGCCAGCAGTTTATCAACAGGGGGCACTGAAGCTTTCTTT.

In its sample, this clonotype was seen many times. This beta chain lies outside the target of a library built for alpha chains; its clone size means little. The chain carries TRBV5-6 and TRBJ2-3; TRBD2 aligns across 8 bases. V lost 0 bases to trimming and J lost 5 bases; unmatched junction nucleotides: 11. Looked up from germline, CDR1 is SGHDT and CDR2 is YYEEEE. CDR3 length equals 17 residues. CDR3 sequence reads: CASSLGELRLAGDTQYF. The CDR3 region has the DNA TGTGCCAGCAGCTTGGGGGAGCTCCGGCTAGCGGGAGATACGCAGTATTTT.

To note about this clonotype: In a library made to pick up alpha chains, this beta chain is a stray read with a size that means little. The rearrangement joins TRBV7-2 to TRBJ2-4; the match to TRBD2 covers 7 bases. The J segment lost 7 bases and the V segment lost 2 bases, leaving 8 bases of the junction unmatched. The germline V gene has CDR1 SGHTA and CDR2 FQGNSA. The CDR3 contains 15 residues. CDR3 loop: CASSLNSGPGNIQYF. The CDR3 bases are TGTGCCAGCAGCTTAAATAGCGGGCCAGGGAACATTCAGTACTTC.

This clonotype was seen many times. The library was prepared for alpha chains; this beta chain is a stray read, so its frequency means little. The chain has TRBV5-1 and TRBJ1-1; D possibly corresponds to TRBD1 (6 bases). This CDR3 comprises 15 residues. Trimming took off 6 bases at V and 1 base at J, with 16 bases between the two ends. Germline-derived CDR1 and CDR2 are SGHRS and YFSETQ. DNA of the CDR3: TGCGCCAGCACGGGGGGCCGGACGGGGAACACTGAAGCTTTCTTT. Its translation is CASTGGRTGNTEAFF.

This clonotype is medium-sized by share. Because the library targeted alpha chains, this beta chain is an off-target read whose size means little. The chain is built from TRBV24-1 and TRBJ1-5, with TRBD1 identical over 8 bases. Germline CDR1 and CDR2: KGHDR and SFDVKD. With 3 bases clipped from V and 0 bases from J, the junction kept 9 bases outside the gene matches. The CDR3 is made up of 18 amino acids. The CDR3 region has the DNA TGTGCCACCAGTGATACGAAGGACAGGGCCACTAGCAATCAGCCCCAGCATTTT. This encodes CATSDTKDRATSNQPQHF.

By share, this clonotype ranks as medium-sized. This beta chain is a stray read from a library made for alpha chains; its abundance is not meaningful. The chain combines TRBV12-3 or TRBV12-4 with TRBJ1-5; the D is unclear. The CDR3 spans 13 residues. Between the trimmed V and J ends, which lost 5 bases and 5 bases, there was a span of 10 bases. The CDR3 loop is CASSAGIDQPQHF. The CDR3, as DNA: TGTGCCAGCAGTGCCGGAATAGATCAGCCCCAGCATTTT.

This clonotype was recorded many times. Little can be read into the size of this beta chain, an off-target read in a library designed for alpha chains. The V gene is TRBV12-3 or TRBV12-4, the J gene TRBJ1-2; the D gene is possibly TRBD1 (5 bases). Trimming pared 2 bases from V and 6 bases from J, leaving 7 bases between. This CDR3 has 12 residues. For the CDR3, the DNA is TGTGCCAGCAGTTTAAGCAGGGATGGCTACACCTTC. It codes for CASSLSRDGYTF.

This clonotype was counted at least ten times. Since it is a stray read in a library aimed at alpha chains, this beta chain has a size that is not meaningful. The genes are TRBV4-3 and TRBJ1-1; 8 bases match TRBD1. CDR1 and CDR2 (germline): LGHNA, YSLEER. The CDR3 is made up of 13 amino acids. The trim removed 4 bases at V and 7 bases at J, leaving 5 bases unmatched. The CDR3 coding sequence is TGCGCCAGCAGCCCCTGGACAGGGCGTGAAGCTTTCTTT. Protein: CASSPWTGREAFF.

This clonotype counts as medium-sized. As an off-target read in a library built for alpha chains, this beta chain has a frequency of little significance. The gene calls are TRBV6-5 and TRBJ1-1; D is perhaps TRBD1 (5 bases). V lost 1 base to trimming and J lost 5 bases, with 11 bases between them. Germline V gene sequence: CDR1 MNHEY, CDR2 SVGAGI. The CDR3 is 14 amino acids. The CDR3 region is CASSYLGPKTEAFF. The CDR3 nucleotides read TGTGCCAGCAGTTACTTGGGGCCGAAGACTGAAGCTTTCTTT.

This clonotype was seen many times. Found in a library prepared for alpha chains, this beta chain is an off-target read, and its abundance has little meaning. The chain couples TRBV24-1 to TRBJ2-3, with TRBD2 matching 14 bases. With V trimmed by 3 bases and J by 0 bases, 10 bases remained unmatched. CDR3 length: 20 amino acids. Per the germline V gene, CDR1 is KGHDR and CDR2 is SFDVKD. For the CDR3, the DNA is TGTGCCACCAGTGATCCCGGGTGGACTAGCGGGGGGTCTAGCACAGATACGCAGTATTTT. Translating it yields CATSDPGWTSGGSSTDTQYF.

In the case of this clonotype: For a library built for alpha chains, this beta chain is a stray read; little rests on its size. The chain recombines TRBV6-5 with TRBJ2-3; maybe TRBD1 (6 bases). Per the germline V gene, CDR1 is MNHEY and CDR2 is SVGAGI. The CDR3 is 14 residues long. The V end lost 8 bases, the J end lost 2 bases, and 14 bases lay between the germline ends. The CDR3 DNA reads TGTGCCAGCTCCATGACAGGAAACACAGATACGCAGTATTTT. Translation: CASSMTGNTDTQYF.

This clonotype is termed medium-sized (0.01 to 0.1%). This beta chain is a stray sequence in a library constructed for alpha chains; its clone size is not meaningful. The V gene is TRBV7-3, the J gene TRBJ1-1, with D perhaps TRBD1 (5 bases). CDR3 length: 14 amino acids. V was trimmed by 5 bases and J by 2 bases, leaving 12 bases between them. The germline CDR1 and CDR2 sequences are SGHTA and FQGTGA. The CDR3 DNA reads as TGTGCCAGCAGCCCGGGACGGGGTAACACTGAAGCTTTCTTT. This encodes CASSPGRGNTEAFF. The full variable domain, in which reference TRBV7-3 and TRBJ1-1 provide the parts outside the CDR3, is GAGVSQTPSNKVTEKGKYVELRCDPISGHTALYWYRQSLGQGPEFLIYFQGTGAADDSGLPNDRFFAVRPEGSVSTLKIQRTERGDSAVYLCASSPGRGNTEAFFGQGTRLTVV.

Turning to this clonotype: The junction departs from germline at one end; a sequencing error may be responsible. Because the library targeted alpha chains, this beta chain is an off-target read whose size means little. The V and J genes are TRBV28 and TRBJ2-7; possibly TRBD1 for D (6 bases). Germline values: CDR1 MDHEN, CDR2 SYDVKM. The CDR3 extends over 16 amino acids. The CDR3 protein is CASSFSGQTGSYGQYF. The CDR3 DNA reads TGTGCCAGCAGTTTCTCGGGTCAGACAGGCTCCTACGGGCAGTACTTC. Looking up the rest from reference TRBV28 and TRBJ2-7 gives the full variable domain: DVKVTQSSRYLVKRTGEKVFLECVQDMDHENMFWYRQDPGLGLRLIYFSYDVKMKEKGDIPEGYSVSREKKERFSLILESASTNQTSMYLCASSFSGQTGSYGQYFGPGTRLTVT.

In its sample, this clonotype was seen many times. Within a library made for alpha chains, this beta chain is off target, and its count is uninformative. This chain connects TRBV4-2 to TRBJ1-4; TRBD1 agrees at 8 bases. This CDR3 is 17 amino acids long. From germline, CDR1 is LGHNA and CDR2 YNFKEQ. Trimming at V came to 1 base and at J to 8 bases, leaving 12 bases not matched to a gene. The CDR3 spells CASSQGLSLDRGEKLFF. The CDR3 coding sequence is TGTGCCAGCAGCCAAGGTCTTTCCCTCGACAGGGGCGAAAAACTGTTTTTT.

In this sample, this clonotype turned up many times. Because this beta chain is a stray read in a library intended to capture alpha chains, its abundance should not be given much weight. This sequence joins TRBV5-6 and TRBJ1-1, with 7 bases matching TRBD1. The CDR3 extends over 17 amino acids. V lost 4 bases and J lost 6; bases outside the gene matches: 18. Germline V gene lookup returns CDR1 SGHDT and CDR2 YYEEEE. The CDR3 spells CASSRRLNRGGVAEAFF. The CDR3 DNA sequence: TGTGCCAGCAGCCGAAGACTAAACAGGGGCGGGGTGGCTGAAGCTTTCTTT.

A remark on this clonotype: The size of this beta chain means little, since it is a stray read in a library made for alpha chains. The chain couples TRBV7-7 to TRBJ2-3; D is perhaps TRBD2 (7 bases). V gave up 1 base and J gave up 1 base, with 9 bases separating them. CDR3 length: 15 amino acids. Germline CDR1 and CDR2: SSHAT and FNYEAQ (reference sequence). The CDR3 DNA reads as TGTGCCAGCAGCTTAGGGGGGGGCGGCACAGATACGCAGTATTTT. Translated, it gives CASSLGGGGTDTQYF. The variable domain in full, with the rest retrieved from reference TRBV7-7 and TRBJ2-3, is GAGVSQSPRYKVTKRGQDVTLRCDPISSHATLYWYQQALGQGPEFLTYFNYEAQPDKSGLPSDRFSAERPEGSISTLTIQRTEQRDSAMYRCASSLGGGGTDTQYFGPGTRLTVL.